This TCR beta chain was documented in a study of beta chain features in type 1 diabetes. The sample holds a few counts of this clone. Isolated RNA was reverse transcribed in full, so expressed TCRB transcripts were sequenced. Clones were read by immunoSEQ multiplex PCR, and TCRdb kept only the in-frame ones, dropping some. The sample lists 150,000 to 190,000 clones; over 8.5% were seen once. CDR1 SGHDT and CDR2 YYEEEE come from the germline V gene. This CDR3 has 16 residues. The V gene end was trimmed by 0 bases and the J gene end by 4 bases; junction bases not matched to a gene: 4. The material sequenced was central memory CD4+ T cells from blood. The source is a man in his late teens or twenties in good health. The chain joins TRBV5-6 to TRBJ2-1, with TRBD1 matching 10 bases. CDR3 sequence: CASSLALGQGYNEQFF. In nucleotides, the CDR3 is TGTGCCAGCAGCTTGGCGCTGGGACAGGGGTACAATGAGCAGTTCTTC.